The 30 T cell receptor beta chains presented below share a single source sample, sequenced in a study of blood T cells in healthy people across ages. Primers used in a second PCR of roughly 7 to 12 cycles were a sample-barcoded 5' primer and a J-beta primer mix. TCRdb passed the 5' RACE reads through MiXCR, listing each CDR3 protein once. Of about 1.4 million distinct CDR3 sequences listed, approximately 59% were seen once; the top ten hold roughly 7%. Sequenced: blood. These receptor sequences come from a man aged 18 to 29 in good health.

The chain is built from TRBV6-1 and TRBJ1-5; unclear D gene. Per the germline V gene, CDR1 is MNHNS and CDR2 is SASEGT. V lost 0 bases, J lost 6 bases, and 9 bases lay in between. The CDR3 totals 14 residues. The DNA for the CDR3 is TGTGCCAGCAGTGAAGCCGTGGCTAGTCAGCCCCAGCATTTT. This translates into CASSEAVASQPQHF.

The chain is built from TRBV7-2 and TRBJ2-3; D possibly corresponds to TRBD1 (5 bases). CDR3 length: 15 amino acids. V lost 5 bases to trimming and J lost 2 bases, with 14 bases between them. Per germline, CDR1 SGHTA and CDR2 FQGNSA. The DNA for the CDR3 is TGTGCCAGCAGCCAAGCCCCGACAGCCACAGATACGCAGTATTTT. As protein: CASSQAPTATDTQYF.

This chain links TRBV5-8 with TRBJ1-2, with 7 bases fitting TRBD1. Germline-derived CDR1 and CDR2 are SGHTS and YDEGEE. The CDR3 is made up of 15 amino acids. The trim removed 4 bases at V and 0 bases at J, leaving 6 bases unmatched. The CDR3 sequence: CASSPETGANYGYTF. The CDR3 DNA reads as TGTGCCAGCAGCCCGGAAACAGGGGCTAACTATGGCTACACCTTC. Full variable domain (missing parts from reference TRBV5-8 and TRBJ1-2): EAGVTQSPTHLIKTRGQQATLRCSPISGHTSVYWYQQALGLGLQFLLWYDEGEERNRGNFPPRFSGRQFPNYSSELNVNALELEDSALYLCASSPETGANYGYTFGSGTRLTVV.

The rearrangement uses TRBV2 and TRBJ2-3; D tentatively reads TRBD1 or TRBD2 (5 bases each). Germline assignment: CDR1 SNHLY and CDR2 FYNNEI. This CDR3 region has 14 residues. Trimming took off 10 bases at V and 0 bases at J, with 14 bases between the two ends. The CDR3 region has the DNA TGTGCCACCCCGGTGGGGGATAGCACAGATACGCAGTATTTT. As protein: CATPVGDSTDTQYF.

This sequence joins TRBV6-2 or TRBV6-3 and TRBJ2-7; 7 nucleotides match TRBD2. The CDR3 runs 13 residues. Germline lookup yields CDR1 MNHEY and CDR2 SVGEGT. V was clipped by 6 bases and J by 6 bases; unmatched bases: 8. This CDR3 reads CASSPGLVGEQYF. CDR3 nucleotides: TGTGCCAGCAGCCCTGGACTAGTGGGCGAGCAGTACTTC.

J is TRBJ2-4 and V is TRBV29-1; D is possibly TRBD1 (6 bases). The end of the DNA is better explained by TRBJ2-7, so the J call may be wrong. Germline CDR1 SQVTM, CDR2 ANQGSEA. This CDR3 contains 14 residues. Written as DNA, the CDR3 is TGCAGCGTTGCCGCCGAGACAGGAGACTACGAGCAGTACTTC. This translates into CSVAAETGDYEQYF.

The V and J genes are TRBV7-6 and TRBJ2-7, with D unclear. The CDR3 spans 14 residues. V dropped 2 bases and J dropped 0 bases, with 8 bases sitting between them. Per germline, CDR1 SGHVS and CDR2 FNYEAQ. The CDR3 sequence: CASSLLSSSYEQYF. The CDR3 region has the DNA TGTGCCAGCAGCTTATTAAGTAGCTCCTACGAGCAGTACTTC.

The CDR3 DNA reads as TGTGCCAGCAGCCAAGCGCTTTACACAGACAATGAGCAGTTCTTC. As protein: CASSQALYTDNEQFF. The chain links TRBV3-1 to TRBJ2-1; D ambiguous. The CDR3 contains 15 residues. V gave up 1 base and J gave up 5 bases, with 12 bases separating them. CDR1 LGHDT and CDR2 YNNKEL come from the germline V gene (reference sequence).

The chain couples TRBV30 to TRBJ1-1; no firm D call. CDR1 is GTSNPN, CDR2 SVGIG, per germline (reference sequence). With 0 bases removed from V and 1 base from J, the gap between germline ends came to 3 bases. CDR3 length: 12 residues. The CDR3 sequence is CAWSVRNTEAFF. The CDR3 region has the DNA TGTGCCTGGAGTGTACGGAACACTGAAGCTTTCTTT.

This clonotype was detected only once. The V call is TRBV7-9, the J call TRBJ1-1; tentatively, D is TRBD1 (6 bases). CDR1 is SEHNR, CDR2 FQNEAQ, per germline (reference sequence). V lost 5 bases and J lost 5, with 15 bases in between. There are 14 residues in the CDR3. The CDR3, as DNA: TGTGCCAGCAGCCAAGGGGGGGGTCGTACTGAAGCTTTCTTT. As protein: CASSQGGGRTEAFF.

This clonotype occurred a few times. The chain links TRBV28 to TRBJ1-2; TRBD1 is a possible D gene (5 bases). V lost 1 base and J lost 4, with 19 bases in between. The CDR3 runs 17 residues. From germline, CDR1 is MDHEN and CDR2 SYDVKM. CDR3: CASSLFGVAGNLYGYTF. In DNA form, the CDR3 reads TGTGCCAGCAGTTTATTCGGAGTGGCAGGGAACCTCTATGGCTACACCTTC.

The CDR3 is CASSQIGRSGEQYF. For the CDR3, the DNA is TGCGCCAGCAGCCAAATCGGACGCTCGGGGGAGCAGTACTTC. This chain uses TRBV4-1 with TRBJ2-7; D may be TRBD2 (5 bases). Trimming took 2 bases from V and 7 from J, leaving 15 bases between them. In germline, CDR1 is MGHRA, CDR2 YSYEKL. The CDR3 is 14 amino acids.

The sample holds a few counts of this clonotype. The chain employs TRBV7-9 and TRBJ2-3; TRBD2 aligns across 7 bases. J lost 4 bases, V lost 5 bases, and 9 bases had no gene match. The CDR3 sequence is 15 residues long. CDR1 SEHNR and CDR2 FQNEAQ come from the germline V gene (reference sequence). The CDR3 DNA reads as TGTGCCAGCAGCACCGGGACTAAACTTTCAGATACGCAGTATTTT. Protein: CASSTGTKLSDTQYF. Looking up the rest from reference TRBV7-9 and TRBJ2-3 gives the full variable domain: DTGVSQNPRHKITKRGQNVTFRCDPISEHNRLYWYRQTLGQGPEFLTYFQNEAQLEKSRLLSDRFSAERPKGSFSTLEIQRTEQGDSAMYLCASSTGTKLSDTQYFGPGTRLTVL.

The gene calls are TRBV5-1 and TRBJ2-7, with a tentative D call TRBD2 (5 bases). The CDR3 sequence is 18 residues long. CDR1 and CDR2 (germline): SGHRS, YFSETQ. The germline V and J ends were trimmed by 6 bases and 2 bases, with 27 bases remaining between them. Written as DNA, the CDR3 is TGCGCCAGCAACCGAAAACGGGCCTCTTCGGCCGGGACCTACGAGCAGTACTTC. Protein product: CASNRKRASSAGTYEQYF.

CDR3 sequence (DNA): TGTGCCAGCAGTCCTGACAGGGCGATCCAAGAGACCCAGTACTTC. Translated, it gives CASSPDRAIQETQYF. This chain links TRBV28 with TRBJ2-5; 7 bases map to TRBD1. The CDR3 is 15 residues long. Germline V gene lookup returns CDR1 MDHEN and CDR2 SYDVKM. J was trimmed by 1 base and V by 5 bases; bases with no gene match: 7.

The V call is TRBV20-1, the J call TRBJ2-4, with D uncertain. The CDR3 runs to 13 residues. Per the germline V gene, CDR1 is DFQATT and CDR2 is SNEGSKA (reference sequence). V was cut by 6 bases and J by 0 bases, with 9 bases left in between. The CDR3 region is CSAKQRAKNIQYF. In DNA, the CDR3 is TGCAGTGCCAAACAGAGAGCCAAAAACATTCAGTACTTC.

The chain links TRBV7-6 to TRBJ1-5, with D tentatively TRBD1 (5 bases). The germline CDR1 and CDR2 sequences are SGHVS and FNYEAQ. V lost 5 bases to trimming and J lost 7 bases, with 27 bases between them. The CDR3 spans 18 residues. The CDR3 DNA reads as TGTGCCAGCAGCCTCCAGGGAGGCGGTCCTTACTCGGGGCAGCCCCAGCATTTT. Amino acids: CASSLQGGGPYSGQPQHF.

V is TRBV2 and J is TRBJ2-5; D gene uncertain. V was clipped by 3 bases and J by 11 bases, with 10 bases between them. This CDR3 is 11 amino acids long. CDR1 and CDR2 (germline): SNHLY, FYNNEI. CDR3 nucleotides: TGTGCCAGCAGTGAGCGAGGAGAGCAGTACTTC. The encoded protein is CASSERGEQYF. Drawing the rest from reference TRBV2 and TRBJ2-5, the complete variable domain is EPEVTQTPSHQVTQMGQEVILRCVPISNHLYFYWYRQILGQKVEFLVSFYNNEISEKSEIFDDQFSVERPDGSNFTLKIRSTKLEDSAMYFCASSERGEQYFGPGTRLLVL.

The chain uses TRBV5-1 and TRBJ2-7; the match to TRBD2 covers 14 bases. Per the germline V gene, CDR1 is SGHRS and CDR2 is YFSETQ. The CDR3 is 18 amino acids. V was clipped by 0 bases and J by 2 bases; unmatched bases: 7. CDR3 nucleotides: TGCGCCAGCAGCTTGGCAAAGACTAGCGGGAGGGAACCCTACGAGCAGTACTTC. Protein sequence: CASSLAKTSGREPYEQYF.

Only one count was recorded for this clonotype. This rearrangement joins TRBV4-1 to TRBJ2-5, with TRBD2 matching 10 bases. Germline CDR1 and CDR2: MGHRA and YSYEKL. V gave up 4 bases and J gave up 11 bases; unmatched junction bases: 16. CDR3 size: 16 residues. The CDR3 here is CASSRKTGASGSRQYF. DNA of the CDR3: TGCGCCAGCAGCCGCAAAACTGGGGCTAGCGGGAGTAGGCAGTACTTC.

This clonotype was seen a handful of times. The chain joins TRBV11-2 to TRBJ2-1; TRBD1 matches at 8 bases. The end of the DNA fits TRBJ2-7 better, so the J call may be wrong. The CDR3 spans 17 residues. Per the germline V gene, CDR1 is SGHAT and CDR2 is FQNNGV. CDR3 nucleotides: TGTGCCAGCAGCAATATTTTTCTCGGACAGGGAAACTACGAGCAGTACTTC. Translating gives CASSNIFLGQGNYEQYF.

This CDR3 is CATQVGRGTEGQPQHF. Here the CDR3 DNA reads TGTGCCACCCAAGTGGGTAGGGGGACGGAAGGTCAGCCCCAGCATTTT. The chain carries TRBV10-3 and TRBJ1-5; D is perhaps TRBD1 (6 bases). V shed 10 bases and J shed 6 bases, with 25 bases lying between them. The length of the CDR3 is 16 residues. CDR1 and CDR2 from the germline V gene are ENHRY and SYGVKD.

The CDR3 protein is CASSGLAAPYEQYF. CDR3 in DNA: TGTGCCAGCAGTGGACTAGCGGCCCCCTACGAGCAGTACTTC. The chain joins TRBV27 to TRBJ2-7; 10 bases match TRBD2. After removal of 5 bases from V and 2 bases from J, the junction contained 3 bases not matched to a gene. The CDR3 is 14 amino acids. Germline V CDR1 and CDR2: MNHEY, SMNVEV (reference sequence).

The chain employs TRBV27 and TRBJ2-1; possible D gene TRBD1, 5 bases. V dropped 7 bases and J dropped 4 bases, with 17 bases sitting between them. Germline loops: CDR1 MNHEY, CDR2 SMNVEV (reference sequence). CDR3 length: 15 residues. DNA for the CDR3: TGTGCCAGCACTCTTCAGGGAAACCTGTACAATGAGCAGTTCTTC. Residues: CASTLQGNLYNEQFF.

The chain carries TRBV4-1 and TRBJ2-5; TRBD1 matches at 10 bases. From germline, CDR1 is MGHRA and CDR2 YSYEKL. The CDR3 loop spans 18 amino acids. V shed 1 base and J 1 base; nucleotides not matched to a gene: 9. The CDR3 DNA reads TGCGCCAGCAGCCAAGTGGCGACAGGGGGCGCAGCCCAAGAGACCCAGTACTTC. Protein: CASSQVATGGAAQETQYF.

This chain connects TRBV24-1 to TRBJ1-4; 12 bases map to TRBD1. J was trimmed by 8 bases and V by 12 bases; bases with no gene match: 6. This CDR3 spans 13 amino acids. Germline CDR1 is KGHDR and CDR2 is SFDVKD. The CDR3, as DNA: TGTGCCGTTGGGACAGGGGGCAGGGAAAAACTGTTTTTT. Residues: CAVGTGGREKLFF.

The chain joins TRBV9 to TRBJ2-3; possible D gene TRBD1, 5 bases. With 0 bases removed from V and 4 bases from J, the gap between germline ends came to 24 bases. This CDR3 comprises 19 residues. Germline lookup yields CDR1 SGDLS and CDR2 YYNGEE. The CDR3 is CASSVVRKGVFGSADTQYF. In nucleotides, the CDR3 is TGTGCCAGCAGCGTAGTCCGAAAAGGGGTTTTTGGGTCGGCAGATACGCAGTATTTT.

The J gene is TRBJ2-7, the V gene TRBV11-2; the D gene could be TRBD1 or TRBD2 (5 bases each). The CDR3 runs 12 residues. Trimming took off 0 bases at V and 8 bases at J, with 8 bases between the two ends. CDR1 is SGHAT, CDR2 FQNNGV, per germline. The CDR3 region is CASSLDSGQQYF. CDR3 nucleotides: TGTGCCAGCAGCTTAGATTCGGGGCAGCAGTACTTC.

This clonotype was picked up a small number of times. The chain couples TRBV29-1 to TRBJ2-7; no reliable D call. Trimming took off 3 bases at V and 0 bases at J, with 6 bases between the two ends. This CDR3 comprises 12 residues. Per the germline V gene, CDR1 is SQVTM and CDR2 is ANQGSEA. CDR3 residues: CSVDFNSYEQYF. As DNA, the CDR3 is TGCAGCGTTGACTTTAACTCCTACGAGCAGTACTTC.

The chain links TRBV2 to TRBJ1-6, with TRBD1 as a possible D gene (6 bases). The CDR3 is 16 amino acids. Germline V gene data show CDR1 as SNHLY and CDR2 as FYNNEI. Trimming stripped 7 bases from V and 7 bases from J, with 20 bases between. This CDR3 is CASKSGHGTQNSPLHF. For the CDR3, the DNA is TGTGCCAGCAAAAGTGGGCACGGGACACAAAATTCACCCCTCCACTTT.